The present TCR beta chain was sequenced within a study of PD-L1 blockade in urothelial cancer (dated by TCRdb to about 2017). Regarding the research as a whole: Every patient began therapy in 2014 and was given atezolizumab 1,200 mg intravenously every 3 weeks. In the same patients, whole exome sequencing and RNA sequencing of pretreatment tumors were performed in addition to TCR sequencing. Patients had an ECOG performance status of 0 or 1 and had received between 0 and 3 prior chemotherapy regimens. Blood samples gave median yields of about 150,000 T cells and 80,000 or so unique TCRs, along with a median clonality of around 0.075. Durable clinical benefit was achieved by nine patients and was not achieved by 20 patients. Durable clinical benefit meant progression-free survival longer than 6 months, and TCR features were also tested against progression-free and overall survival. Blood samples were analyzed at two time points: 3 weeks after treatment start (second dose) and 6 weeks after treatment start. Pretreatment tumor samples, along with matched peripheral blood collected serially before and after atezolizumab treatment, underwent TCR sequencing. Just over 28 patients had pretreatment blood TCR-seq, around 24 had at least one posttreatment blood collection, and around 24 had tumor TCR-seq. An exploratory multi-omic analysis was conducted of the somatic, immune and clinical correlates of response to PD-L1 blockade with atezolizumab in urothelial cancer. About 90% of the roughly 29 patients were identified as males with urothelial cancer of bladder origin, and a prior smoking history was reported by 18 of 29 patients. Points the paper makes about the study in general: Because of the small sample size (n ≈ 28) and the many exploratory analyses performed, the results are intended to be regarded as hypothesis-generating. Greater expansion of tumor-associated TCR clones in peripheral blood 3 weeks after the start of treatment was observed in patients with durable benefit (n of about 20, p = 0.022). A pretreatment peripheral blood TCR clonality below the median was linked to improved progression-free and overall survival.

Details on this clone: Its binding antigen is unknown. Base qualities are not at hand, and no much larger clone is one base apart.

A total of around 30 patients with locally advanced or metastatic urothelial carcinoma, treated at Memorial Sloan Kettering on a trial protocol, made up the cohort. Peripheral blood mononuclear cells were collected from each patient pretreatment and during treatment, giving between 1 and 8 total time points per patient. The Qiagen DNeasy Blood extraction kit was used to purify genomic DNA from total PBMCs and from tumor samples. PBMCs were collected pretreatment and during treatment, and were isolated and stored as previously described. Each PCR received spiked-in synthetic TCR analog templates so that absolute template abundance could be estimated from read counts. The immunoSEQ assay used bias-controlled V and J gene primers to amplify TCRbeta CDR3 regions from genomic DNA. Rearranged TCRbeta segments were sequenced at approximately 20X coverage. The study's processing was this. Sequencing errors were corrected by clustering and CDR3s were annotated against IMGT to assign V, D and J genes. Downstream analyses used only productive TCRbeta rearrangements and left out out-of-frame or stop-codon sequences. Clonality was computed as one minus Shannon entropy normalized by the log of the number of unique productive sequences. Clones differing between time points or between blood and tumor were identified by Fisher's exact test with Benjamini-Hochberg correction at adjusted p below 0.01. The table comes from immuneACCESS by way of TCRdb, which keeps in-frame sequences with V and J called. Part of the clones is missing from these tables; in studies checked, under half for an unresolved V gene and the rest for unknown reasons. V, J and clone size are taken as reported in that table, and D and trimming were inferred from the DNA itself. For this sample there are tens of thousands of clones; about 72% appear just once. The ten largest make up around 3.4% of the sample.

This sequence was found in a man aged 70-80 years with urothelial cancer. The sample was PBMCs, taken around atezolizumab (anti-PD-L1) treatment.

The CDR3 region has the sequence CASSPAGTGNTIYF. The DNA sequence reads TGTGCCAGCTCACCAGCCGGGACTGGAAACACCATATATTTT. The chain uses TRBV18 and TRBJ1-3, with no D gene named confidently. From cysteine to phenylalanine, the CDR3 is 14 amino acids long. Only the CDR3 portion is preserved as DNA: 42 bases, with reading frame beginning at the first base. Trimming removed 2 bases from V and 2 bases from J, leaving 7 bases between the germline ends. For CDR1 and CDR2, the germline V gene lists KGHSH and LQKENI.